This TCR beta chain was sequenced in a study of blood T cell repertoires in COVID-19. Produced via immunoSEQ multiplex PCR; TCRdb's table is partial and in-frame only. This sample has 400,000 to 500,000 clones, with more than 75% found just once. Trimming pared 3 bases from V and 6 bases from J, leaving 14 bases between. Looked up from germline, CDR1 is SGHTA and CDR2 is FQGNSA. This CDR3 has 14 amino acids. The clonotype was recovered from a woman aged 40 to 50 who had recovered from COVID-19. V and J are TRBV7-2 and TRBJ1-2, with a possible D match to TRBD1 (5 bases). The sequencing sample was made of PBMCs or T cells enriched from blood (not recorded which). The CDR3 sequence: CASSFGRGVDGYTF. CDR3 bases: TGTGCCAGCAGCTTCGGGAGGGGAGTTGATGGCTACACCTTC.